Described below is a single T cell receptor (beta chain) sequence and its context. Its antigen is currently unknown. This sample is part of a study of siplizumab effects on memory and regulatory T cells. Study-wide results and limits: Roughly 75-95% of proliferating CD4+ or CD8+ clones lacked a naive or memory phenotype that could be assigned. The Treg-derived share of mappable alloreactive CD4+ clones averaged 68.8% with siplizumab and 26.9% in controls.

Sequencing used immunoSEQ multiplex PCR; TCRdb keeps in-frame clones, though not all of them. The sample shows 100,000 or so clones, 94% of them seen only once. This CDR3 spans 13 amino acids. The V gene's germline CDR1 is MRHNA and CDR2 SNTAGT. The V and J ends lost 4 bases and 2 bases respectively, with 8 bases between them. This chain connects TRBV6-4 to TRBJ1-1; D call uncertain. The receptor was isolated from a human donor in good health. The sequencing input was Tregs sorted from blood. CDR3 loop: CASSAQANTEAFF. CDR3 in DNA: TGTGCCAGCAGTGCCCAGGCAAACACTGAAGCTTTCTTT.